Presented here are 19 T cell receptor beta chains from one specimen sequenced in a study of cytomegalovirus exposure and HLA in healthy donors. The PCR made use of 60 Vbeta and 13 Jbeta primers. Some clones are missing from TCRdb's copy, which holds only in-frame ones; the method was immunoSEQ multiplex PCR. This repertoire shows about 110,000 clones, 77% found once; its top ten account for roughly 4%. The sample comprised PBMCs. The receptors originated from a human donor in good health.

CDR3 sequence (DNA): TGTGCCAGCAGTTTGGGTGGGAGAAGACCTGGGGCCAACGTCCTGACTTTC. Translated, it gives CASSLGGRRPGANVLTF. The V gene is TRBV28, the J gene TRBJ2-6; maybe TRBD2 (5 bases). Germline CDR1 and CDR2: MDHEN and SYDVKM. With 3 bases removed from V and 2 bases from J, the gap between germline ends came to 14 bases. The CDR3 is 17 residues long.

The chain has TRBV11-3 and TRBJ2-7; D remains ambiguous. V was shortened by 3 bases and J by 0 bases, with 9 bases between the two germline ends. Germline V lookup: CDR1 SGHNT, CDR2 YENEEA. The CDR3 loop spans 14 amino acids. The CDR3: CASSLGRLSYEQYF. CDR3 coding DNA: TGTGCCAGCAGCTTGGGCCGTCTCTCCTACGAGCAGTACTTC.

The chain has TRBV6-1 and TRBJ1-2; no clear D gene. The CDR3 is made up of 15 amino acids. V was trimmed by 6 bases and J by 0 bases, leaving 14 bases between them. CDR1 and CDR2 (germline): MNHNS, SASEGT. In DNA, the CDR3 is TGTGCCAGCAGCCCTGACATGAACCCTAACTATGGCTACACCTTC. Translated: CASSPDMNPNYGYTF.

V gene TRBV27 combines with J gene TRBJ2-7; 8 nucleotides line up with TRBD2. Trimming removed 6 bases from V and 5 bases from J; junction bases left unmatched: 9. Germline-derived CDR1 and CDR2 are MNHEY and SMNVEV (reference sequence). The CDR3 runs 14 residues. The CDR3 loop reads CASRRSGSSHEQYF. The CDR3 DNA sequence: TGTGCCAGCAGGAGGAGCGGGAGTAGCCACGAGCAGTACTTC.

The chain joins TRBV5-1 to TRBJ2-3; 14 positions match TRBD2. Germline values: CDR1 SGHRS, CDR2 YFSETQ. V trimming: 2 bases; J trimming: 4 bases; junction bases outside the gene matches: 6. The CDR3 contains 17 residues. The CDR3 loop is CASSFRTSGRSADTQYF. The CDR3 DNA reads TGCGCCAGCAGCTTTAGGACTAGCGGGAGGTCTGCAGATACGCAGTATTTT. The full variable domain, rest sourced from reference TRBV5-1 and TRBJ2-3, is KAGVTQTPRYLIKTRGQQVTLSCSPISGHRSVSWYQQTPGQGLQFLFEYFSETQRNKGNFPGRFSGRQFSNSRSEMNVSTLELGDSALYLCASSFRTSGRSADTQYFGPGTRLTVL.

J is TRBJ2-7 and V is TRBV5-4; TRBD1 might be the D (6 bases). This CDR3 comprises 15 residues. The germline V gene has CDR1 SGHNT and CDR2 YYREEE (reference sequence). V shed 2 bases and J shed 2 bases, with 14 bases lying between them. DNA for the CDR3: TGTGCCAGCAGCTTCACCTCCGGGACACCCTACGAGCAGTACTTC. It codes for CASSFTSGTPYEQYF.

The chain links TRBV7-6 to TRBJ2-3, with TRBD2 matching 12 bases. Germline V gene lookup returns CDR1 SGHVS and CDR2 FNYEAQ. This CDR3 has 18 amino acids. The junction had 8 bases not matched to a gene; V was cut back by 2 bases and J by 2 bases. The CDR3 loop reads CASSLRGLAGPTTDTQYF. CDR3 nucleotides: TGTGCCAGCAGCTTACGTGGACTAGCGGGACCGACCACAGATACGCAGTATTTT.

The CDR3 DNA sequence: TGTGCCAGCAGCCACGCGGCCGGAGCCTTAAACACCGGGGAGCTGTTTTTT. Its protein is CASSHAAGALNTGELFF. The rearrangement links TRBV21-1 to TRBJ2-2; the table's D gene call, TRBD2, was not cross checked with the DNA. TRBV21-1 is classified as a pseudogene. This CDR3 spans 17 amino acids.

V and J are TRBV28 and TRBJ1-5; D call uncertain. Germline lookup yields CDR1 MDHEN and CDR2 SYDVKM. The germline V and J ends were trimmed by 8 bases and 4 bases, with 18 bases remaining between them. This CDR3 contains 15 residues. CDR3 amino acids: CASEFRLLTNQPQHF. The CDR3 region has the DNA TGTGCCAGCGAGTTTAGACTCCTAACAAATCAGCCCCAGCATTTT.

V gene TRBV4-1 combines with J gene TRBJ2-5, with 13 bases matching TRBD2. The CDR3 has 16 residues. The V gene end was trimmed by 4 bases and the J gene end by 5 bases; junction bases not matched to a gene: 7. The V gene's germline CDR1 is MGHRA and CDR2 YSYEKL. CDR3 protein: CASSRLAGGGVETQYF. CDR3 DNA sequence: TGCGCCAGCAGCCGACTAGCGGGAGGAGGCGTGGAGACCCAGTACTTC.

The rearrangement joins TRBV7-6 to TRBJ1-1; TRBD1 aligns across 8 bases. Losses at the gene ends were 5 bases for V and 5 bases for J; bases not matched to a gene: 4. This CDR3 has 13 amino acids. Looked up from germline, CDR1 is SGHVS and CDR2 is FNYEAQ. The CDR3 DNA reads TGTGCCAGCAGCACGGGACAGGAGACTGAAGCTTTCTTT. Translating gives CASSTGQETEAFF.

V is TRBV6-4 and J is TRBJ1-6; the D is unclear. Trimming removed 6 bases at V and 7 bases at J, with 16 bases between. Germline CDR1 reads MRHNA; CDR2 reads SNTAGT. The CDR3 spans 15 residues. CDR3 coding DNA: TGTGCCAGCAGCCCTACCGACTTCGGCAATTCACCCCTCCACTTT. As protein: CASSPTDFGNSPLHF.

The chain combines TRBV28 with TRBJ2-3; 7 positions match TRBD1. The CDR3 is 14 amino acids. J was trimmed by 1 base and V by 9 bases; bases with no gene match: 7. Germline lookup yields CDR1 MDHEN and CDR2 SYDVKM. This chain's CDR3 is CASSSGTGTDTQYF. The CDR3 DNA sequence: TGTGCCAGTTCGTCCGGGACAGGCACAGATACGCAGTATTTT.

The CDR3 DNA reads as TGTGCCAGCAGCCCGAACTGGCGAGGGCATGAGCAGTTCTTC. It specifies CASSPNWRGHEQFF. The chain joins TRBV13 to TRBJ2-1; D is perhaps TRBD2 (5 bases). CDR1 and CDR2 (germline): PRHDT, FYEKMQ (reference sequence). The CDR3 sequence is 14 residues long. V lost 5 bases and J 8 bases, leaving 16 bases between the germline ends.

The chain joins TRBV2 to TRBJ2-7, with 9 bases identical to TRBD2. The CDR3 is 14 residues long. In germline, CDR1 is SNHLY, CDR2 FYNNEI. The J segment lost 4 bases and the V segment lost 4 bases, leaving 5 bases of the junction unmatched. The CDR3 coding sequence is TGTGCCAGCAGTGCGTCGAGCGGGAGGTACGAGCAGTACTTC. It encodes CASSASSGRYEQYF.

The chain recombines TRBV7-3 with TRBJ1-1, with 7 bases identical to TRBD1. CDR3 length: 14 residues. V was pared by 2 bases and J by 3 bases, with 3 bases of the junction left unmatched. Germline V gene data show CDR1 as SGHTA and CDR2 as FQGTGA. Written as DNA, the CDR3 is TGTGCCAGCAGCTTAGGCAGGGGGGACACTGAAGCTTTCTTT. Translated, it gives CASSLGRGDTEAFF.

For this clone: One end of the junction varies from germline; a read error may be responsible. The chain couples TRBV7-9 to TRBJ2-5; 9 nucleotides line up with TRBD2. The germline V gene encodes CDR1 SEHNR and CDR2 FQNEAQ (reference sequence). CDR3 length equals 15 residues. This CDR3 is CSSSPGTSLGETQYF. CDR3 DNA sequence: TGTTCCAGCAGCCCAGGGACTAGCCTCGGGGAGACCCAGTACTTC. The whole variable domain, filled in from reference TRBV7-9 and TRBJ2-5, reads DTGVSQNPRHKITKRGQNVTFRCDPISEHNRLYWYRQTLGQGPEFLTYFQNEAQLEKSRLLSDRFSAERPKGSFSTLEIQRTEQGDSAMYLCSSSPGTSLGETQYFGPGTRLLVL.

The chain links TRBV11-2 to TRBJ2-3; 12 nucleotides line up with TRBD2. The CDR3 is made up of 16 amino acids. CDR1 SGHAT and CDR2 FQNNGV come from the germline V gene. V lost 5 bases and J lost 3; bases outside the gene matches: 6. The DNA of the CDR3 is TGTGCCAGCAGCAACAGACTAGCGGGAGTAACAGATACGCAGTATTTT. It translates to CASSNRLAGVTDTQYF.

Worth noting for this clone: Its ends do not fully match the called genes, so a read error is possible. This rearrangement joins TRBV5-5 to TRBJ2-5; 7 nucleotides line up with TRBD1. The CDR3 runs to 13 residues. The V gene's germline CDR1 is SGHKS and CDR2 YYEKEE (reference sequence). This chain's CDR3 is CVSSQTGRETQYF. The DNA for the CDR3 is TGTGTCAGCAGCCAGACAGGGCGTGAGACCCAGTACTTC.